This is a list of T cell receptor beta chains from one sample in a study of blood T cell repertoires in COVID-19. The repertoire was sequenced with immunoSEQ multiplex PCR; TCRdb's copy has only in-frame clones and lacks some. The sample contains 130,000 to 150,000 clones, roughly 90% of which appear only once. Sequencing input: peripheral blood. These receptors came from a human donor in a cohort sampled during active COVID-19. Both conserved end residues are part of each CDR3. D genes are given only for firm matches. Expanded clones get a size class; other rows say once, few or many, or leave the size out.

V: TRBV19; length: 16; size: .; D: TRBD1; J: TRBJ1-1; DNA: TGTGCCAGTAGCCGAAGGCCGGGACAGGGTAACACTGAAGCTTTCTTT; CDR3: CASSRRPGQGNTEAFF
V: TRBV2; length: 15; size: .; D: .; J: TRBJ1-5; DNA: TGTGCCAGCAGTGAAGCGCAACCCAGGATGAGGCCCCAGCATTTT; CDR3: CASSEAQPRMRPQHF
V: TRBV12-3/TRBV12-4; length: 12; size: .; D: .; J: TRBJ2-2; DNA: TGTGCCAGCTGGGAGTGGGTCGGGGAGCTGTTTTTT; CDR3: CASWEWVGELFF
V: TRBV6-6; length: 20; size: .; D: TRBD2; J: TRBJ2-1; DNA: TGTGCCAGCAGTCCCAAACCGCAGGGAGGGGTTTGGGGCTCCTACAATGAGCAGTTCTTC; CDR3: CASSPKPQGGVWGSYNEQFF
V: TRBV6-2/TRBV6-3; length: 13; size: .; D: .; J: TRBJ2-1; DNA: TGTGCCAGCAGTTACTCGTATGTCAATGAGCAGTTCTTC; CDR3: CASSYSYVNEQFF
V: TRBV5-1; length: 16; size: .; D: .; J: TRBJ1-5; DNA: TGCGCCAGCAGCTTGGGCAGTTTGGGAGGGCAACAGCCCCAGCATTTT; CDR3: CASSLGSLGGQQPQHF
V: TRBV7-9; length: 13; size: .; D: TRBD1; J: TRBJ1-2; DNA: TGTGCCAGCAGCTGGGACAGGGGGGATGGCTACACCTTC; CDR3: CASSWDRGDGYTF
V: TRBV2; length: 16; size: .; D: TRBD1; J: TRBJ1-6; DNA: TGTGCCAGCAGGGGGGACAGGCCCTCCTATAATTCACCCCTCCACTTT; CDR3: CASRGDRPSYNSPLHF
V: TRBV24-1; length: 17; size: once; D: TRBD2; J: TRBJ2-1; DNA: TGTGCCACCAGTATAGCGGGAGGGAACGAAAAGAGCAATGAGCAGTTCTTC; CDR3: CATSIAGGNEKSNEQFF
V: TRBV30; length: 13; size: .; D: .; J: TRBJ1-5; DNA: TGTGCCTGGAGTGCGGGGGTGGGGCAGCCCCAGCATTTT; CDR3: CAWSAGVGQPQHF
V: TRBV27; length: 15; size: .; D: .; J: TRBJ2-7; DNA: TGTGCCAGCAGTTTATCATCCGGGGTAGGCTACGAGCAGTACTTC; CDR3: CASSLSSGVGYEQYF
V: TRBV19; length: 16; size: once; D: .; J: TRBJ1-6; DNA: TGTGCCAGTAGTATAGATCTTTCCACGGTTAATTCACCCCTCCACTTT; CDR3: CASSIDLSTVNSPLHF
V: TRBV5-1; length: 16; size: .; D: TRBD1; J: TRBJ2-7; DNA: TGCGCCAGCAGCTTGGCCATCGGACAGGCGAATTACGAGCAGTACTTC; CDR3: CASSLAIGQANYEQYF
V: TRBV4-3; length: 13; size: .; D: .; J: TRBJ2-7; DNA: TGCGCCAGCAGCCAAGCCAGGGGTTACGAGCAGTACTTC; CDR3: CASSQARGYEQYF
V: TRBV11-2; length: 12; size: .; D: TRBD2; J: TRBJ2-3; DNA: TGTGCCAGCAGCCCGGGACTAGCGGGGGGAAATTTT; CDR3: CASSPGLAGGNF
V: TRBV21-1; length: 19; size: .; D: .; J: TRBJ2-7; DNA: TGTGCCAGCAGCAAAGATCGGGAAGAATTTCGGACGGATCTTTACGAGCAGTACTTC; CDR3: CASSKDREEFRTDLYEQYF
V: TRBV12-3/TRBV12-4; length: 13; size: .; D: TRBD1; J: TRBJ2-1; DNA: TGTGCCAGCCGACAGGGGGCTTACAATGAGCAGTTCTTC; CDR3: CASRQGAYNEQFF
V: TRBV28; length: 17; size: .; D: .; J: TRBJ2-1; DNA: TGTGCCAGCAGTTTCGCTGGGGCCGGGACACCCACCAAGGGGCAGTTCTTC; CDR3: CASSFAGAGTPTKGQFF
V: TRBV2; length: 15; size: .; D: TRBD1; J: TRBJ1-2; DNA: TGTGCCAGCAGCCTCTACAGGGGTGCCTCCTATGGCTACACCTTC; CDR3: CASSLYRGASYGYTF
V: TRBV21-1; length: 15; size: .; D: .; J: TRBJ1-5; DNA: TGTGCCAGCAGCGAAACAGGCTATAGCAATCAGCCCCAGCATTTT; CDR3: CASSETGYSNQPQHF
V: TRBV6-4; length: 17; size: .; D: TRBD2; J: TRBJ2-4; DNA: TGTGCCAGGGATCTAGCGGGGGTCCTAAAGGGCAAAAACATTCAGTACTTC; CDR3: CARDLAGVLKGKNIQYF
V: TRBV10-3; length: 14; size: .; D: .; J: TRBJ1-6; DNA: TGTGCCATCAGTGTGGGGGCGATTAATTCACCCCTCCACTTT; CDR3: CAISVGAINSPLHF
V: TRBV7-9; length: 14; size: .; D: .; J: TRBJ1-1; DNA: TGTGCCAGCAGCTTAAGGGGGGGCGGTACTGAAGCTTTCTTT; CDR3: CASSLRGGGTEAFF
V: TRBV18; length: 14; size: .; D: TRBD1; J: TRBJ1-1; DNA: TGTGCCAGCTCACCTGATCCAGGGGGCACTGAAGCTTTCTTT; CDR3: CASSPDPGGTEAFF
V: TRBV4-3; length: 13; size: .; D: .; J: TRBJ2-7; DNA: TGCGCCAGCAGCCATACAGAGAACTACGAGCAGTACTTC; CDR3: CASSHTENYEQYF
V: TRBV5-1; length: 15; size: .; D: TRBD1; J: TRBJ2-2; DNA: TGCGCCAGCAGACCCGGGACAGGTCCCACCGGGGAGCTGTTTTTT; CDR3: CASRPGTGPTGELFF
V: TRBV5-5; length: 13; size: few; D: .; J: TRBJ2-1; DNA: TGTGCCAGCAGCTTGGTCCTGCGTAATGAGCAGTTCTTC; CDR3: CASSLVLRNEQFF
V: TRBV27; length: 15; size: .; D: TRBD2; J: TRBJ2-1; DNA: TGTGCCAGCAGTTCTAGCGGGAGGGGATACAATGAGCAGTTCTTC; CDR3: CASSSSGRGYNEQFF
V: TRBV5-8; length: 15; size: once; D: TRBD1; J: TRBJ1-2; DNA: TGTGCCAGCAGCAAAACGGGACAGGGGGCTTCGGGCTACACCTTC; CDR3: CASSKTGQGASGYTF